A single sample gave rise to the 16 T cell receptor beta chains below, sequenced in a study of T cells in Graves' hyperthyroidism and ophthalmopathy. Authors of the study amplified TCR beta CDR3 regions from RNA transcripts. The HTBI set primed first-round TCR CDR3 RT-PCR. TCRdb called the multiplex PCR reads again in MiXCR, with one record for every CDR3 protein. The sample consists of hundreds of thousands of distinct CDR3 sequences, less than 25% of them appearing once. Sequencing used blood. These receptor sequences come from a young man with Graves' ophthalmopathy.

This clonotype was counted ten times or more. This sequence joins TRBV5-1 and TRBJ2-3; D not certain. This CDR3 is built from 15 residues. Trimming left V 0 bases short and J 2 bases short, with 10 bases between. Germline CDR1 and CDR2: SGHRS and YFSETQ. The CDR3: CASSLVGFDTDTQYF. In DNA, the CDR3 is TGCGCCAGCAGCTTGGTGGGGTTCGACACAGATACGCAGTATTTT.

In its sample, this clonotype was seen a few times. The CDR3 is CASTSGTGYEQYF. CDR3 sequence (DNA): TGTGCCAGCACTTCCGGGACAGGGTACGAGCAGTACTTC. The V call is TRBV7-2, the J call TRBJ2-7; 9 bases fit TRBD1. CDR3 length: 13 amino acids. V lost 7 bases, J lost 4 bases, and 5 bases stayed unmatched. Germline CDR1 SGHTA, CDR2 FQGNSA.

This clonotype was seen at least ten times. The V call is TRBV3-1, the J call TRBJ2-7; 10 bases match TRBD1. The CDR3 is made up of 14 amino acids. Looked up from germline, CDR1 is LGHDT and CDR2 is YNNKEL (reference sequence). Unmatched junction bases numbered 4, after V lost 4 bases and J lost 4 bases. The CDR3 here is CASSRGQGEYEQYF. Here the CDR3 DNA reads TGTGCCAGCAGCCGCGGACAGGGGGAGTACGAGCAGTACTTC.

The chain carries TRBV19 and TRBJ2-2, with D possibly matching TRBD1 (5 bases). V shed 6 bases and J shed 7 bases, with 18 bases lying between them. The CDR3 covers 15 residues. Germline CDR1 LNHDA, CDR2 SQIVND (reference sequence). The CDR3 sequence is CASRLDRTENGELFF. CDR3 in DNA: TGTGCCAGTAGACTCGACAGAACCGAAAACGGGGAGCTGTTTTTT.

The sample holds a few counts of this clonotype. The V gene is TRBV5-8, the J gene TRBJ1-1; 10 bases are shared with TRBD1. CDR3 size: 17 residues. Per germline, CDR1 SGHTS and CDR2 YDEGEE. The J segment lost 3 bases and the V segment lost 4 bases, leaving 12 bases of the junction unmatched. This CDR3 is CASSLNRDRGQYTEAFF. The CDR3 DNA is TGTGCCAGCAGCCTGAACCGGGACAGGGGCCAGTACACTGAAGCTTTCTTT.

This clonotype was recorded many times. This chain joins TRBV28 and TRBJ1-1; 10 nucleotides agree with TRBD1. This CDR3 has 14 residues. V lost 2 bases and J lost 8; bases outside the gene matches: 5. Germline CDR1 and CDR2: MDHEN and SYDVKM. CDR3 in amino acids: CASSLVGQGGEAFF. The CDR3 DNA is TGTGCCAGCAGTTTAGTCGGACAGGGGGGGGAAGCTTTCTTT.

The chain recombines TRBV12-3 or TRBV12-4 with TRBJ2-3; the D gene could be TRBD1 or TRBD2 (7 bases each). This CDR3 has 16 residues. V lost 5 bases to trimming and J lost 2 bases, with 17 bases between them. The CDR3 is CASSKRGGTDTDTQYF. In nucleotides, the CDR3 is TGTGCCAGCAGTAAAAGGGGGGGGACAGACACAGATACGCAGTATTTT.

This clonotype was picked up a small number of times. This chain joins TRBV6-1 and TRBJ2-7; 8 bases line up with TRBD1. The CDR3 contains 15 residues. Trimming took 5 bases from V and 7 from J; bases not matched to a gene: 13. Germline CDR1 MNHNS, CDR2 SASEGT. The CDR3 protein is CASSLQGAPADEQYF. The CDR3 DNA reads TGTGCCAGCAGTCTCCAGGGGGCTCCCGCGGATGAGCAGTACTTC.

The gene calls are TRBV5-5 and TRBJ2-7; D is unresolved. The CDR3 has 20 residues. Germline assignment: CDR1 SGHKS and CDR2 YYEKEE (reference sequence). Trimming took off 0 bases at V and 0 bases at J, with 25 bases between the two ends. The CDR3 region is CASSLDGLRISRSPSYEQYF. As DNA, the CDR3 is TGTGCCAGCAGCTTGGACGGGCTAAGGATATCTAGGTCCCCCTCCTACGAGCAGTACTTC.

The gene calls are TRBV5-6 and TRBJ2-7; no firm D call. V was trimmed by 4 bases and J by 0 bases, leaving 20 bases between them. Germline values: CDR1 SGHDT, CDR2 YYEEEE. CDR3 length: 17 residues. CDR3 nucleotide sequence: TGTGCCAGCAGCAAAGCCGGTGGGCTTTTGAGCTCCTACGAGCAGTACTTC. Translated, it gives CASSKAGGLLSSYEQYF.

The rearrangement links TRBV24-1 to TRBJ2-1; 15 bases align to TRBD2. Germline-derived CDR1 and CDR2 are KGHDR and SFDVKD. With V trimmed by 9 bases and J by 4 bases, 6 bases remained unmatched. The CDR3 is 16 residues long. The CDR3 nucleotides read TGTGCCACCGGGGGACTAGCGGGAGGAAATTACAATGAGCAGTTCTTC. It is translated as CATGGLAGGNYNEQFF.

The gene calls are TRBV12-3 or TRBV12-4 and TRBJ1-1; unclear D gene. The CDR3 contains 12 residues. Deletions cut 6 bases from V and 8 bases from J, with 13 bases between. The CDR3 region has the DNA TGTGCCAGCAGCCCCAGCAGAGGGGAAGCTTTCTTT. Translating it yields CASSPSRGEAFF.

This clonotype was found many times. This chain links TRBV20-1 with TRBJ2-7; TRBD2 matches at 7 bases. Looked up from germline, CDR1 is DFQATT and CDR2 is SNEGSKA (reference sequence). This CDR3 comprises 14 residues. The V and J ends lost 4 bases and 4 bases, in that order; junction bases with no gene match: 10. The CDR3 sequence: CSAMGREISYEQYF. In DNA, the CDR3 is TGCAGTGCTATGGGGCGGGAGATATCGTACGAGCAGTACTTC.

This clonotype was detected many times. The CDR3 region is CSARDWTVTDTQYF. Here the CDR3 DNA reads TGCAGTGCTAGAGATTGGACGGTCACAGATACGCAGTATTTT. The chain combines TRBV20-1 with TRBJ2-3; no clear D. Looked up from germline, CDR1 is DFQATT and CDR2 is SNEGSKA (reference sequence). This CDR3 region has 14 residues. Trimming took 0 bases from V and 2 from J, leaving 9 bases between them.

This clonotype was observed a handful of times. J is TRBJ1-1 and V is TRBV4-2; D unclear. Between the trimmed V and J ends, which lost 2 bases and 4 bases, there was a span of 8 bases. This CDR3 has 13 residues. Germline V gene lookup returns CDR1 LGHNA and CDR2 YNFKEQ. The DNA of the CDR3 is TGTGCCAGCAGCCAAACGGTGAGCACTGAAGCTTTCTTT. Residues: CASSQTVSTEAFF.

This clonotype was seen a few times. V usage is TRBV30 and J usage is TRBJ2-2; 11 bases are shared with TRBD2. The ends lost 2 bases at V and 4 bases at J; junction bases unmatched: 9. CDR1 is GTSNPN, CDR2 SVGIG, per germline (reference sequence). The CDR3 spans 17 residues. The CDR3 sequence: CAWSSISGLAGTGELFF. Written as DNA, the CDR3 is TGTGCCTGGAGTTCAATTTCAGGACTAGCGGGCACCGGGGAGCTGTTTTTT. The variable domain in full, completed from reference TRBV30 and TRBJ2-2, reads SQTIHQWPATLVQPVGSPLSLECTVEGTSNPNLYWYRQAAGRGLQLLFYSVGIGQISSEVPQNLSASRPQDRQFILSSKKLLLSDSGFYLCAWSSISGLAGTGELFFGEGSRLTVL.